The rows below give T cell receptor beta chains drawn from one sample of a study of control samples from healthy donors and cancer patients. TCRdb's copy holds only in-frame clones and misses some; the assay was immunoSEQ multiplex PCR. The sample has roughly 120,000 clones; about 95% are singletons. The sample taken for sequencing was blood. The receptors derive from a man in his thirties or forties in good health. Both conserved end residues are part of each CDR3. The order of the fields is J gene, V gene, CDR3 protein.

TRBJ2-5,TRBV19,CASSIVPGKQETQYF
TRBJ1-1,TRBV12-5,CASGSPTGANTEAFF
TRBJ1-5,TRBV28,CASSLLFQPQHF
TRBJ1-1,TRBV6-2/TRBV6-3,CASSYAGRAEAFF
TRBJ2-3,TRBV12-1,CASSPDPAGAITDTQYF
TRBJ1-1,TRBV18,CASSTTGGGTEAFF
TRBJ2-7,TRBV27,CASSPGHGGYEQYF
TRBJ1-2,TRBV19,CASRARQELYGYTF
TRBJ1-6,TRBV18,CASSPLGRGQGNSPLHF
TRBJ2-7,TRBV6-2/TRBV6-3,CASSYSPTRGGYEQYF
TRBJ2-3,TRBV7-9,CASSPMGADTQYF
TRBJ2-5,TRBV13,CASSLGGKETQYF
TRBJ2-2,TRBV12-3/TRBV12-4,CASSFGWTGELFF
TRBJ1-5,TRBV28,CASSWGRVTGTPQHF
TRBJ1-6,TRBV30,CAWTTQEPPLHF
TRBJ2-5,TRBV19,CASSDSHGETQYF
TRBJ1-4,TRBV5-4,CASSWGPPGHEHSTNEKLFF
TRBJ2-7,TRBV6-5,CASSYSDGTYEQYF
TRBJ2-3,TRBV6-2/TRBV6-3,CASTPDNSGGASDTQYF
TRBJ1-2,TRBV7-2,CASSPQSGTGRYGYTF
TRBJ2-1,TRBV5-1,CASSLGVGMGNEQFF
TRBJ1-5,TRBV27,CASSFRVRGGLSQPQHF
TRBJ1-2,TRBV6-4,CASSDTDRGGYTF
TRBJ1-5,TRBV6-2/TRBV6-3,CASSDGTGMAQPQHF